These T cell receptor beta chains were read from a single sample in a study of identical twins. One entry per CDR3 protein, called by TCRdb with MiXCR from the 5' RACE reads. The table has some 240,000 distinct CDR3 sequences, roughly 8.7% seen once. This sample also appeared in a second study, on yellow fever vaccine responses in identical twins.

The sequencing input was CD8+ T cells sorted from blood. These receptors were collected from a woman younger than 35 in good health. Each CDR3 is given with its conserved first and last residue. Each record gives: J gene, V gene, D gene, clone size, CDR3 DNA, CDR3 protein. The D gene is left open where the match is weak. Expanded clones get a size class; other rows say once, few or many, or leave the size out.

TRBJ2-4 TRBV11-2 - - TGTGCCAGCAGCTCCCGACAAGGAGCCAAAAACATTCAGTACTTC CASSSRQGAKNIQYF
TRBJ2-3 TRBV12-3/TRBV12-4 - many TGTGCCAGCAACGCCGGGTCCCGTGTGGATACGCAGTATTTT CASNAGSRVDTQYF
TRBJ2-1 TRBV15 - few TGTGCCACCAGCAGAGATGACGAATATAACAATGAGCAGTTCTTC CATSRDDEYNNEQFF
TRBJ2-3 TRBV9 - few TGTGCCAGCAGCGTATTCGATCGTCCAGATACGCAGTATTTT CASSVFDRPDTQYF
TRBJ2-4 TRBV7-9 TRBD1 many TGTGCCAGCAGCTTACCCGGACAGGGCGCCGAAAACATTCAGTACTTC CASSLPGQGAENIQYF
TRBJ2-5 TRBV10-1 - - TGCGCCAGCAGTGAGGCGAAAGGACAAGAGACCCAGTACTTC CASSEAKGQETQYF
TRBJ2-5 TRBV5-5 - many TGTGCCAGCAGCGGGTCTCTCGGAGATCAAGAGACCCAGTACTTC CASSGSLGDQETQYF
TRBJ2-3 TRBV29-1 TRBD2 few TGCAGCGTTGAAGTGGGGGGGACGGGACCTCCAGATACGCAGTATTTT CSVEVGGTGPPDTQYF
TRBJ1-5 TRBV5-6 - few TGTGCCAGCAGCTTGGGACCCCATCAGCCCCAGCATTTT CASSLGPHQPQHF
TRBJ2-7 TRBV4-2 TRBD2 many TGTGCCAGCAGCCGGGGAGGGAGGGAGCAGTACTTC CASSRGGREQYF
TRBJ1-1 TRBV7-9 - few TGTGCCAGCAGCTTTCTGGAAACTGAAGCTTTCTTT CASSFLETEAFF
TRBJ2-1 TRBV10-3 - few TGTGCCATCAGTCAAAGTGTATCAGGGATAGCCTACAATGAGCAGTTCTTC CAISQSVSGIAYNEQFF
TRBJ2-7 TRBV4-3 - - TGCGCCAGCAGCCAAGAAAAGGGGGTCAACTACGAGCAGTACTTC CASSQEKGVNYEQYF
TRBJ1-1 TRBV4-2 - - TGTGCCAGCAGCCAAGGGGTTAGGGGCACTGAAGCTTTCTTT CASSQGVRGTEAFF
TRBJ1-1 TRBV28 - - TGTGCCAGCAGTCCTTCGGAGAACACTGAAGCTTTCTTT CASSPSENTEAFF
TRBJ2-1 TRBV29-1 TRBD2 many TGCAGCGTTCTTCTAGCGGGGGGGCCCCAACAACACAATGAGCAGTTCTTC CSVLLAGGPQQHNEQFF
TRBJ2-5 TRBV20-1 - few TGCAGTGCTAGTTCCTTGGGCAGGGGAGGAGAGACCCAGTACTTC CSASSLGRGGETQYF
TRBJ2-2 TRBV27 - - TGTGCCAGCAGGGGGTGGGGGGCATACACCGGGGAGCTGTTTTTT CASRGWGAYTGELFF
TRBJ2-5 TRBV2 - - TGTGCCAGCATTCTCAACGGTGAAGAGACCCAGTACTTC CASILNGEETQYF
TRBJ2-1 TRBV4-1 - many TGCGCCAGCAGCCAAGACGAGGGACGGACCTACAATGAGCAGTTCTTC CASSQDEGRTYNEQFF
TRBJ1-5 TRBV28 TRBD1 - TGTGCCAGCAGTTTATTCACGGGACAGGGAGGATATAGCAATCAGCCCCAGCATTTT CASSLFTGQGGYSNQPQHF
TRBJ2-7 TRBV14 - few TGTGCCAGCAGCCAAGAGGGTAGCGGCTACGAGCAGTACTTC CASSQEGSGYEQYF
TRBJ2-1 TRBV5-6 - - TGTGCCAGCAGCCCGGGGGCTCTCAATGAGCAGTTCTTC CASSPGALNEQFF
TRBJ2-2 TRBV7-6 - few TGTGCCAGCAGCTTCGAGCAGTCTAGCGTTCTTAACACCGGGGAGCTGTTTTTT CASSFEQSSVLNTGELFF
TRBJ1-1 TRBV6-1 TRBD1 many TGTGCCAGCGGCCCAAGGACAGGGTGGAACACTGAAGCTTTCTTT CASGPRTGWNTEAFF
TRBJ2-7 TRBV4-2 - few TGTGCCAGCAGCCAAAGCACGGGCGCCCCTGACGAGCAGTACTTC CASSQSTGAPDEQYF
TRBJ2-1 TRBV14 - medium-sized TGTGCCAGCAGCCCCGGGACTCACAATGAGCAGTTCTTC CASSPGTHNEQFF
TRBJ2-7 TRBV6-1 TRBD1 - TGTGCCAGCAGTCCCGGGACAGGGGTGGAGCAGTACTTC CASSPGTGVEQYF
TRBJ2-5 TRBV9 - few TGTGCCAGCACCCCTAGCGCCCTGTACCAAGAGACCCAGTACTTC CASTPSALYQETQYF
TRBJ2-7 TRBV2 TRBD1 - TGTGCCAGCAGAACCGGGACAGGGGGCGATTACGAGCAGTACTTC CASRTGTGGDYEQYF
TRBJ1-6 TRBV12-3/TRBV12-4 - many TGTGCCAGCAGTGTAAACGGAAATTCACCCCTCCACTTT CASSVNGNSPLHF
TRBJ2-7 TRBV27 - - TGTGCCAGCAGTTTAGGGAACTTCTACGAGCAGTACTTC CASSLGNFYEQYF
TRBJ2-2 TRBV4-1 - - TGCGCCAGCAGCCAAATCGACCTAGCCCTAAACACCGGGGAGCTGTTTTTT CASSQIDLALNTGELFF
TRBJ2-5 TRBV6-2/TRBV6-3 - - TGTGCCAGCAGTTACATCGGAAGCCAAGAGACCCAGTACTTC CASSYIGSQETQYF
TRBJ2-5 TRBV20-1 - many TGCAGTGCCAGGGCTGAAAGGTACTTC CSARAERYF
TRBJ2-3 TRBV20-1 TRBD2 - TGCAGTGCTAGAGATTTGGGACTAGCGGGAGGATGGGACACAGATACGCAGTATTTT CSARDLGLAGGWDTDTQYF
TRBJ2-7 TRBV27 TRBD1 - TGTGCCAGCAGTTGGACAGGGGGCGGCTCCTACGAGCAGTACTTC CASSWTGGGSYEQYF
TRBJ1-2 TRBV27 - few TGTGCCAGCAGTTTGAGGAGGGAGGGCTATGGCTACACCTTC CASSLRREGYGYTF
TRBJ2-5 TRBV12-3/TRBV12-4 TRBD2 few TGTGCCAGTAGACTAGCGGGTGAGACCCAGTACTTC CASRLAGETQYF
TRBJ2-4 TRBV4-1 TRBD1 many TGCGCCAGCAGCCAAGTTCGCCAGGGGGCCATTCAGTACTTC CASSQVRQGAIQYF
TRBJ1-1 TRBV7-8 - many TGTGCCAGCCGGGCGGGCAGTTTGAACACTGAAGCTTTCTTT CASRAGSLNTEAFF
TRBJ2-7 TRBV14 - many TGTGCCAGCAGCCACGAAGCAGGGGCGACCTACGAGCAGTACTTC CASSHEAGATYEQYF
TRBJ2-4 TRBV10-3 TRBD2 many TGTGCCATCAGTGAGGCTAGCGGGTTGCTAGCCAAAAACATTCAGTACTTC CAISEASGLLAKNIQYF
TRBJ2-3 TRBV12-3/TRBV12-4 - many TGTGCCAGCAGTGACCCAGGGACGGATACGCAGTATTTT CASSDPGTDTQYF
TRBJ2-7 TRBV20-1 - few TGCAGTGCTAATGCAAGGGACGGAGTGACCTACGAGCAGTACTTC CSANARDGVTYEQYF
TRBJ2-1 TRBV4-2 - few TGTGCCAGCAGCCGGCCACACAATGAGCAGTTCTTC CASSRPHNEQFF
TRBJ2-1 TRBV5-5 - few TGTGCCAGCATCCTCCCCGAGGGGCAGAACAATGAGCAGTTCTTC CASILPEGQNNEQFF
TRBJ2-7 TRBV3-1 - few TGTGCCAGCAGCCCCGCCCCAGGCAACTCCTACGAGCAGTACTTC CASSPAPGNSYEQYF
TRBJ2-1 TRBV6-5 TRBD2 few TGTGCCAGCAGTTCATCCGATAGCGGGAGCTCCTACAATGAGCAGTTCTTC CASSSSDSGSSYNEQFF
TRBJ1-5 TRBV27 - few TGTGCCAGCAGCTCGGTTGCAGGAACCCACAATCAGCCCCAGCATTTT CASSSVAGTHNQPQHF
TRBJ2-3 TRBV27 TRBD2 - TGTGCCAGCAGTTTCCTAGCGGGCCCCCCAGATACGCAGTATTTT CASSFLAGPPDTQYF
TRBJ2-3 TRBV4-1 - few TGCGCCAGCAGCCAAGATCACAGTGGGGGGGCTGCAGATACGCAGTATTTT CASSQDHSGGAADTQYF
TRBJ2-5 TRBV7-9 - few TGTGCCAGCAGCTTAGGAGTTGAAGAGACCCAGTACTTC CASSLGVEETQYF
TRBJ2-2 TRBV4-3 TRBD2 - TGCGCCAGCAGCCAAGGCGGGGGTGCCGGGGAGCTGTTTTTT CASSQGGGAGELFF
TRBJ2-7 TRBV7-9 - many TGTGCCAGCAGCCCTGTTGGGGGCCACGAGCAGTACTTC CASSPVGGHEQYF
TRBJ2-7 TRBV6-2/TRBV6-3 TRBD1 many TGTGCCAGCTCCTGGACAGGGACCTACGAGCAGTACTTC CASSWTGTYEQYF
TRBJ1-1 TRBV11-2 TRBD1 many TGTGCCAGCAGCTTAGCCATCACAGGGGAGAACACTGAAGCTTTCTTT CASSLAITGENTEAFF
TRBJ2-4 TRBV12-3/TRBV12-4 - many TGTGCCAGCAGTACCCAGGACCGTAACCTCTTTGAGATTCAGTACTTC CASSTQDRNLFEIQYF
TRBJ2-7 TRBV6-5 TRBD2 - TGTGCCAGCAGTTACTCGGGAGCCGGGAGGCGCGAGCAGTACTTC CASSYSGAGRREQYF
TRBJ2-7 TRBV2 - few TGTGCCAGCAGTCGGGACCGGGACACATCCTACGAGCAGTACTTC CASSRDRDTSYEQYF